The 9 T cell receptor beta chains reported below all come from one sample, sequenced in a study of T cells after yellow fever vaccination. Each CDR3 protein is one row after TCRdb ran MiXCR on the 5' RACE reads. The data show 100,000 to 150,000 distinct CDR3 sequences, 7.4% seen once. Sample: CD4+ T cells sorted from PBMCs, taken roughly 10 days after the first yellow fever vaccination. These TCRs come from a man between 18 and 35 years old who received the YFV17D yellow fever vaccine.

This clonotype occurred many times. J is TRBJ1-5 and V is TRBV11-2, with D maybe TRBD1 (5 bases). The CDR3 consists of 15 residues. Germline values: CDR1 SGHAT, CDR2 FQNNGV. V was trimmed by 5 bases and J by 2 bases, leaving 13 bases between them. The CDR3 nucleotides are TGTGCCAGCAGCCTCACGGCGGGGGGCAATCAGCCCCAGCATTTT. As protein: CASSLTAGGNQPQHF.

This clonotype was counted many times. The CDR3 loop reads CASGRASSYEQYV. In DNA form, the CDR3 reads TGTGCCAGCGGGAGGGCTAGCTCCTACGAGCAGTACGTC. The chain couples TRBV6-1 to TRBJ2-7; 7 nucleotides agree with TRBD2. The V gene's germline CDR1 is MNHNS and CDR2 SASEGT. The CDR3 runs 13 residues. Trimming at V came to 8 bases and at J to 0 bases, leaving 4 bases not matched to a gene.

This clonotype was counted many times. V is TRBV20-1 and J is TRBJ2-5; D is perhaps TRBD1 (5 bases). The CDR3 spans 11 residues. Per the germline V gene, CDR1 is DFQATT and CDR2 is SNEGSKA (reference sequence). Trimming removed 2 bases from V and 4 bases from J, with 5 bases in between. This CDR3 is CSARQGETQYF. CDR3 DNA sequence: TGCAGTGCTAGACAGGGAGAGACCCAGTACTTC.

At least ten counts were recorded for this clonotype. The chain carries TRBV19 and TRBJ2-6, with D perhaps matching TRBD1 (5 bases). The CDR3 has 14 amino acids. Germline-derived CDR1 and CDR2 are LNHDA and SQIVND (reference sequence). With 3 bases removed from V and 3 bases from J, the gap between germline ends came to 6 bases. The chain's CDR3 is CASSIQGGANVLTF. The DNA of the CDR3 is TGTGCCAGTAGTATCCAGGGTGGGGCCAACGTCCTGACTTTC. Drawing the rest from reference TRBV19 and TRBJ2-6, the complete variable domain is DGGITQSPKYLFRKEGQNVTLSCEQNLNHDAMYWYRQDPGQGLRLIYYSQIVNDFQKGDIAEGYSVSREKKESFPLTVTSAQKNPTAFYLCASSIQGGANVLTFGAGSRLTVL.

This clonotype was picked up many times. CDR3 in DNA: TGTGCCAGCAGCTCCCGACTAGCGGAACTTTCAGATACGCAGTATTTT. It is translated as CASSSRLAELSDTQYF. V and J are TRBV7-2 and TRBJ2-3, with TRBD2 matching over 9 bases. V shed 4 bases, J shed 4 bases, and the junction held 9 bases outside the gene matches. CDR3 length: 16 amino acids. Germline CDR1 and CDR2: SGHTA and FQGNSA.

This clonotype was counted ten times or more. This chain connects TRBV7-6 to TRBJ2-1; 7 bases are a match to TRBD2. J gave up 7 bases and V 5 bases, and 14 bases lay outside the gene matches. Germline CDR1 SGHVS, CDR2 FNYEAQ. CDR3 length: 16 residues. The DNA of the CDR3 is TGTGCCAGCAGCCCCATGGGGGGGTCTAGTTCAAATGAGCAGTTCTTC. This sequence encodes CASSPMGGSSSNEQFF.

This clonotype has at least ten counts. J is TRBJ1-1 and V is TRBV5-1; 8 nucleotides match TRBD1. The junction had 3 bases not matched to a gene; V was cut back by 3 bases and J by 5 bases. The CDR3 is 13 residues long. Germline CDR1 reads SGHRS; CDR2 reads YFSETQ. The CDR3 DNA reads TGCGCCAGCAGCTGGGACAGGTTGACTGAAGCTTTCTTT. Encoded protein: CASSWDRLTEAFF.

This clonotype was recorded at least ten times. The V and J genes are TRBV7-2 and TRBJ2-1; 9 positions match TRBD2. From germline, CDR1 is SGHTA and CDR2 FQGNSA. V shed 2 bases, J shed 10 bases, and the junction held 6 bases outside the gene matches. CDR3 length: 14 residues. CDR3 protein: CASSLISSGGEQFF. Written as DNA, the CDR3 is TGTGCCAGCAGCTTAATCTCGAGCGGGGGGGAGCAGTTCTTC.

In its sample, this clonotype was seen many times. The V call is TRBV3-1, the J call TRBJ2-1, with D perhaps matching TRBD2 (5 bases). Germline V gives CDR1 LGHDT, CDR2 YNNKEL (reference sequence). The CDR3 spans 15 residues. V was shortened by 2 bases and J by 4 bases, with 12 bases between the two germline ends. The CDR3 here is CASSQWRYQYNEQFF. The CDR3 coding sequence is TGTGCCAGCAGCCAATGGAGGTACCAGTACAATGAGCAGTTCTTC.